This TCR beta chain was identified in a study of T-cell reconstitution after alpha-beta-depleted transplantation in children. Ten or more counts support this clonotype. Unique molecular identifiers were built into the TCRbeta library. In TCRdb, the PCR reads were re-called with MiXCR into one record per CDR3 protein. The repertoire holds a few hundred thousand distinct CDR3 sequences, with 9.7% as singletons. The CDR3 sequence is 15 residues long. The germline V gene has CDR1 DFQATT and CDR2 SNEGSKA (reference sequence). Trimming left V 0 bases short and J 8 bases short, with 19 bases between. Material: PBMCs from the stem cell graft donor, obtained from the stem cell graft. The rearrangement joins TRBV20-1 to TRBJ1-2; no firm D call. This receptor was obtained from a human donor who donated a stem cell graft to a child with SCID. The CDR3 coding sequence is TGCAGTGCTAGAGATAGTTTACGGCCCCTTGACGGCTACACCTTC. It translates to CSARDSLRPLDGYTF.